The sample holds many counts of the clone carrying this T cell receptor (beta chain). Its matching antigen is unknown. This specimen belongs to a study of T cells in Graves' hyperthyroidism and ophthalmopathy. General observations from the study: From stable hyperthyroidism, ophthalmopathy was separated by a 13 V-J model. Model output signaled ophthalmopathy a median around 6.9 months ahead of onset.

Thyroid ultrasound and orbital computed tomography, with clinical symptoms and serum thyroxine and TRAb, informed diagnoses. Isolation of PBMCs was performed on 8.5 to 10 ml fresh peripheral blood. The germline V gene encodes CDR1 SGHVS and CDR2 FQNEAQ. Losses at the gene ends were 5 bases for V and 13 bases for J; bases not matched to a gene: 18. This CDR3 region has 16 residues. Authors of the study amplified TCR beta CDR3 regions from RNA transcripts. The HTBI primer set served for first-round RT-PCR of the TCR CDR3. One entry per CDR3 protein, called by TCRdb with MiXCR from the multiplex PCR reads. The table lists a few hundred thousand distinct CDR3 sequences, more than 13% of them singletons.

Material for sequencing was blood. This TCR derives from a woman younger than 45 with Graves' hyperthyroidism. This rearrangement joins TRBV7-8 to TRBJ2-5, with 11 bases that match TRBD1. CDR3 in DNA: TGTGCCAGCAGCGTAACAACCGGGACAGGGGGGAGATCAGGGTACTTC. Encoded protein: CASSVTTGTGGRSGYF.